The T cell receptor (beta chain) under discussion was sequenced for a study of identical twins. Study-wide points: Cross-sectional statistics, not tracking of the same donors, supported the conclusions.

The CDR3 runs to 13 residues. In germline, CDR1 is DFQATT, CDR2 SNEGSKA (reference sequence). Template switching added a universal primer site; cDNA carried unique molecular identifiers. A single record per CDR3 protein comes from TCRdb applying MiXCR to the 5' RACE reads. The sample lists roughly 1,500,000 distinct CDR3 sequences; under 35% were seen once. Worth noting for this clonotype: Its antigen is still unknown.

The material sequenced was cord blood. The chain couples TRBV20-1 to TRBJ2-5, with D tentatively TRBD2 (6 bases). The J call is uncertain, as TRBJ2-7 better fits the DNA end. The source of this sequence is a newborn girl in good health. The CDR3 is CSASPSGLGEQYF. The CDR3 DNA reads as TGCAGTGCTAGCCCAAGCGGGTTGGGCGAGCAGTACTTC.